This T cell receptor beta chain was found in a study of a mutant IDH1 vaccine in newly diagnosed glioma. Study-level background: Once 4-6 weeks had passed after radiotherapy alone, vaccination started, or it started with temozolomide cycles. Study-level results: Patients showed vaccine-induced immune responses at a rate of roughly 93%.

The data were produced by immunoSEQ multiplex PCR, yet TCRdb's version contains in-frame clones alone and is incomplete. The data show 31,000 or so clones, 60% to 80% seen once. Time point given: week 11, during vaccination. Every single dose of the vaccine, 300 ug of mutant IDH1 20-mer peptide, came with topical imiquimod. The donors had new WHO grade 3 or 4 astrocytomas; these were IDH1-mutant and ATRX-lost. Of note for this clone: Its target is unknown.

V shed 0 bases and J 3 bases; nucleotides not matched to a gene: 11. CDR1 is LGHNA, CDR2 YSLEER, per germline. The CDR3 runs to 18 residues. This clonotype was sampled from a man in his thirties or forties with glioma. This chain joins TRBV4-3 and TRBJ2-3, with TRBD2 identical over 8 bases. The starting material was PBMCs, obtained from a glioma patient whose treatment included an IDH1 peptide vaccine. The CDR3 coding sequence is TGCGCCAGCAGCCAAGACCCACCGGGGGGGGGCTTGACAGATACGCAGTATTTT. It specifies CASSQDPPGGGLTDTQYF.